This TCR beta chain was identified during a study of blood T cells in healthy people across ages. Study-wide results and caveats: Whereas aged donors had fewer naive CD4+ cells, long-lived donors had more of them and higher diversity.

A remark on this clonotype: Its antigen is still unknown. Germline is not matched at one junction end, which may reflect a read error.

Primed by a sample-barcoded 5' primer and a J-beta primer mix, a second PCR proceeded for roughly 6 to 12 cycles. Per-sample output comprised a minimum of 2.5 million paired-end reads containing CDR3. TCRdb reprocessed the 5' RACE reads with MiXCR, giving one entry per CDR3 protein. The data show some 730,000 distinct CDR3 sequences, with over 20% seen just once and 20% to 25% held by the top ten. The germline V gene has CDR1 SGHRS and CDR2 YFSETQ. The CDR3 has 14 residues. The chain recombines TRBV5-1 with TRBJ2-1; perhaps TRBD2 as D (5 bases). This receptor was identified in a man in his 70s in good health. The source material was blood. The CDR3 DNA is TGCGCCAGCAGGGAGGATTATACAATGAGTAATCCAGTCTTC. It translates to CASREDYTMSNPVF.